This is a list of T cell receptor beta chains from one sample in a study of T cell repertoires in cytomegalovirus infection. No antigen is known for these receptors. TCRdb reprocessed the reads via MiXCR and lists one record per CDR3 protein. The sample holds hundreds of thousands of distinct CDR3 sequences, approximately 32% seen once. Sequencing used cultured CD8+ T cells from PBMCs, obtained from culture after CMV antigen stimulation. These receptors were taken from a human donor in good health (CMV status not recorded). Some clones in this sample may be carry-over from other donors' samples. CDR3s include the opening cysteine and the closing phenylalanine or tryptophan. Fields, in order: D gene, V gene, clone size, J gene, CDR3 DNA, CDR3 protein. D genes are given only for firm matches. Clone sizes are given selectively: once, few, many, or a class where the clone is expanded.

d_call: NA
v_call: TRBV6-6
clone_size: NA
j_call: TRBJ2-7
cdr3_nt: TGTGCCAGCAGTCCTTCCTTAGCCGGGGGCCTTTCCTACGAGCAGTACTTC
cdr3_aa: CASSPSLAGGLSYEQYF

d_call: TRBD2
v_call: TRBV7-3
clone_size: NA
j_call: TRBJ2-1
cdr3_nt: TGTGCCAGCAGCGGACGGGGGGACGGGGACAATGAGCAGTTCTTC
cdr3_aa: CASSGRGDGDNEQFF

d_call: NA
v_call: TRBV6-2/TRBV6-3
clone_size: NA
j_call: TRBJ1-4
cdr3_nt: TGTGCCAGCAGTCCCTTTACAGAAAAACTGTTTTTT
cdr3_aa: CASSPFTEKLFF

d_call: TRBD1
v_call: TRBV7-6
clone_size: few
j_call: TRBJ1-2
cdr3_nt: TGTGCCAGTAAAGGACAGGGGGACTATGGCTACACCTTC
cdr3_aa: CASKGQGDYGYTF

d_call: NA
v_call: TRBV7-9
clone_size: NA
j_call: TRBJ2-1
cdr3_nt: TGTGCCAGCAGCTTAGGCGATCTCACCCGCCTTACAGGGAGCAATGAGCAGTTCTTC
cdr3_aa: CASSLGDLTRLTGSNEQFF

d_call: NA
v_call: TRBV9
clone_size: NA
j_call: TRBJ2-3
cdr3_nt: TGTGCCAGCAGCGTAGAGGGGCGCCCCACAGATACGCAGTATTTT
cdr3_aa: CASSVEGRPTDTQYF

d_call: TRBD1
v_call: TRBV6-1
clone_size: few
j_call: TRBJ2-1
cdr3_nt: TGTGCCAGCAGTGTGACAGGGGACCCCTACAATGAGCAGTTCTTC
cdr3_aa: CASSVTGDPYNEQFF

d_call: NA
v_call: TRBV7-8
clone_size: many
j_call: TRBJ1-5
cdr3_nt: TGTGCCAGCAGCATCGTGTCAGGGACGAATCAGCCCCAGCATTTT
cdr3_aa: CASSIVSGTNQPQHF

d_call: NA
v_call: TRBV12-3/TRBV12-4
clone_size: NA
j_call: TRBJ1-5
cdr3_nt: TGTGCCACCTCGAGAGGGGCGAATCAGCCCCAGCATTTT
cdr3_aa: CATSRGANQPQHF

d_call: NA
v_call: TRBV5-1
clone_size: NA
j_call: TRBJ1-2
cdr3_nt: TGCGCCAGCAGCTCATCGATGCCGGGACAACGAATCTATGGCTACACCTTC
cdr3_aa: CASSSSMPGQRIYGYTF

d_call: TRBD1
v_call: TRBV7-6
clone_size: NA
j_call: TRBJ2-2
cdr3_nt: TGTACCAGCAGCACACCAGGGGGCCCCGGGGAGCTGTTTTTT
cdr3_aa: CTSSTPGGPGELFF

d_call: NA
v_call: TRBV9
clone_size: few
j_call: TRBJ2-2
cdr3_nt: TGTGCCAGCAGCCCTCTCGAGCGGGTTAGGACCGGGGAGCTGTTTTTT
cdr3_aa: CASSPLERVRTGELFF

d_call: NA
v_call: TRBV12-3/TRBV12-4
clone_size: many
j_call: TRBJ2-1
cdr3_nt: TGTGCCAGCAGTTTCGTAACAGTGGGGGGTGTAGATGAGCAGTTCTTC
cdr3_aa: CASSFVTVGGVDEQFF

d_call: NA
v_call: TRBV6-1
clone_size: few
j_call: TRBJ2-7
cdr3_nt: TGTGCCAGCAGTACCCAGAGCAGGGCGGCCTACGAGCAGTACTTC
cdr3_aa: CASSTQSRAAYEQYF

d_call: TRBD1
v_call: TRBV6-5
clone_size: NA
j_call: TRBJ1-1
cdr3_nt: TGTGCCAGCAGTTACTATCGACAGGGGAACACTGAAGCTTTCTTT
cdr3_aa: CASSYYRQGNTEAFF

d_call: TRBD1
v_call: TRBV9
clone_size: NA
j_call: TRBJ2-2
cdr3_nt: TGTGCCAGCAGCGTATCCCTCGACCCCCTCTCTTCCGGGACAGGGACTACCGGGGAGCTGTTTTTT
cdr3_aa: CASSVSLDPLSSGTGTTGELFF

d_call: NA
v_call: TRBV20-1
clone_size: NA
j_call: TRBJ2-4
cdr3_nt: TGCAGTGCTAGAGGTGAACTAGTCTTAGGTCTAGCCAAAAACATTCAGTACTTC
cdr3_aa: CSARGELVLGLAKNIQYF

d_call: TRBD1
v_call: TRBV24-1
clone_size: NA
j_call: TRBJ1-2
cdr3_nt: TGTGCCACCAGTAAGAAGGGAACAGGGGATGGCTACACCTTC
cdr3_aa: CATSKKGTGDGYTF

d_call: NA
v_call: TRBV6-5
clone_size: NA
j_call: TRBJ1-2
cdr3_nt: TGTGCCAGCAGTCTGGGTCCTCTAAAGGGGAACTATGGCTACACCTTC
cdr3_aa: CASSLGPLKGNYGYTF

d_call: TRBD1
v_call: TRBV3-1
clone_size: many
j_call: TRBJ1-2
cdr3_nt: TGTGCCAGCAGCCAAGGGACAGGGGATGGCTACACCTTC
cdr3_aa: CASSQGTGDGYTF

d_call: TRBD2
v_call: TRBV7-2
clone_size: few
j_call: TRBJ2-5
cdr3_nt: TGTGCCAGCAGCCATCTAGCGGGGGGGAGTGAGACCCAGTACTTC
cdr3_aa: CASSHLAGGSETQYF

d_call: TRBD2
v_call: TRBV28
clone_size: NA
j_call: TRBJ2-1
cdr3_nt: TGTGCCAGCAGTTTACTGGGACTAGTGGGCAATGAGCAGTTCTTC
cdr3_aa: CASSLLGLVGNEQFF

d_call: NA
v_call: TRBV20-1
clone_size: NA
j_call: TRBJ1-5
cdr3_nt: TGCAGTGCTAGAGATCGGGGCGGGATGGAGCCCCAGCATTTT
cdr3_aa: CSARDRGGMEPQHF

d_call: TRBD1
v_call: TRBV6-6
clone_size: NA
j_call: TRBJ1-1
cdr3_nt: TGTGCCAGCTGGAGGGGGCAGATATTAACGAACACTGAAGCTTTCTTT
cdr3_aa: CASWRGQILTNTEAFF

d_call: TRBD1
v_call: TRBV7-6
clone_size: few
j_call: TRBJ2-2
cdr3_nt: TGTGCCAGCAGCCCTACCCCGATCGACAGGGGCAACGGGGAGCTGTTTTTT
cdr3_aa: CASSPTPIDRGNGELFF

d_call: TRBD1
v_call: TRBV7-9
clone_size: few
j_call: TRBJ2-2
cdr3_nt: TGTGCCAGCAGCTCCCACCGTCGGACAGGGGAGGGCACCGGGGAGCTGTTTTTT
cdr3_aa: CASSSHRRTGEGTGELFF